Described below is a single TCR beta chain sequence and its context. Its specificity is unknown. This entry belongs to a study of T cell repertoires in cytomegalovirus infection. Study at large: Public TCR beta signatures provided an indication of both CMV infection and a matching HLA type.

Germline loops: CDR1 LGHNT, CDR2 FRNRAP. The CDR3 covers 13 residues. The V gene lost 3 bases and the J gene lost 8 bases, with 11 bases spanning the gap. General study points: HLA-C-restricted CMV clonotypes gave the most frequent clonotype in two of eight donors. Identification of carriers of CMV plus the relevant HLA was performed using cumulative public TCR beta family frequency.

MiXCR, applied by TCRdb to the reads, yields one record per CDR3 protein. The sample holds around 170,000 distinct CDR3 sequences, about 15% seen once. Sequenced input: CD8+ T cells from PBMCs. This receptor was identified in a human donor in good health (CMV status not recorded). Some clones in this sample may be carry-over from other donors' samples. The rearrangement links TRBV12-5 to TRBJ2-1, with a possible D match to TRBD2 (5 bases). This chain's CDR3 is CASGFDLGDEQFF. In DNA form, the CDR3 reads TGTGCTAGTGGTTTCGATCTGGGAGATGAGCAGTTCTTC.